These 20 T cell receptor beta chains were all obtained from the same sample, sequenced in a study of blood T cells in healthy people across ages. Then a second PCR, running roughly 7 to 12 cycles, was carried out with a sample-barcoded 5' primer and a J-beta primer mix. TCRdb reanalysed the 5' RACE reads using MiXCR and keeps one entry per CDR3 protein. The sample gives 600,000 or so distinct CDR3 sequences, 21% of which show up once; more than 3% is in the top ten. The material sequenced was blood. All receptors come from a man between 70 and 80 years old in good health.

This clonotype has only a few counts. The CDR3 loop is CASNMRGIVKNIQYF. In nucleotides, the CDR3 is TGTGCCAGCAACATGCGGGGGATAGTCAAAAACATTCAGTACTTC. This chain uses TRBV2 with TRBJ2-4; 7 bases agree with TRBD2. The ends lost 7 bases at V and 3 bases at J; junction bases unmatched: 9. CDR1 SNHLY and CDR2 FYNNEI come from the germline V gene. The CDR3 loop spans 15 amino acids.

The chain has TRBV6-2 or TRBV6-3 and TRBJ2-5, with D maybe TRBD1 (5 bases). The J call is uncertain, as TRBJ2-7 better fits the DNA end. The CDR3 contains 20 residues. In germline, CDR1 is MNHEY, CDR2 SVGEGT. This CDR3 is CASSYRRVRGAQLSSYEQYF. CDR3 DNA: TGTGCCAGCAGTTACCGACGAGTAAGGGGCGCCCAACTCTCCTCCTACGAGCAGTACTTC.

The table lists this clonotype with a few counts. V usage is TRBV27 and J usage is TRBJ2-6; D call uncertain. Trimming left V 6 bases short and J 1 base short, with 10 bases between. The CDR3 is 15 residues long. CDR1 MNHEY and CDR2 SMNVEV come from the germline V gene (reference sequence). CDR3 in DNA: TGTGCCAGCAGATCAGGACGGTCTGGGGCCAACGTCCTGACTTTC. Protein: CASRSGRSGANVLTF.

The gene calls are TRBV12-3 or TRBV12-4 and TRBJ1-1; the D gene is possibly TRBD1 (5 bases). Deletions cut 3 bases from V and 1 base from J, with 9 bases between. CDR3 length: 14 amino acids. CDR3 nucleotide sequence: TGTGCCAGCAGTTTTCGGGGGGGGAACACTGAAGCTTTCTTT. Translating it yields CASSFRGGNTEAFF.

The chain links TRBV28 to TRBJ2-4; D not certain. The CDR3 covers 15 residues. Germline V CDR1 and CDR2: MDHEN, SYDVKM. V was shortened by 6 bases and J by 0 bases, with 12 bases between the two germline ends. The CDR3 loop reads CASSFSTVAKNIQYF. The CDR3 DNA reads as TGTGCCAGCAGCTTTTCCACGGTAGCCAAAAACATTCAGTACTTC.

V gene TRBV5-5 combines with J gene TRBJ1-3; D is possibly TRBD1 (6 bases). CDR1 is SGHKS, CDR2 YYEKEE, per germline (reference sequence). This CDR3 contains 15 residues. The V gene lost 5 bases and the J gene lost 0 bases, with 12 bases spanning the gap. CDR3 sequence (DNA): TGTGCCAGCAGACCGGACAGTTCCTCTGGAAACACCATATATTTT. It is translated as CASRPDSSSGNTIYF.

Only a few counts were recorded for this clonotype. A much larger clone lies a single base off, so this may be a read error. The chain is built from TRBV12-3 or TRBV12-4 and TRBJ2-7, with TRBD2 matching over 9 bases. The CDR3 covers 15 residues. CDR3 region: CASSGGLAFSYGQYF. The CDR3 DNA follows: TGTGCCAGCAGTGGGGGACTAGCTTTCTCCTACGGGCAGTACTTC.

This clonotype was detected only a few times. V and J are TRBV6-2 or TRBV6-3 and TRBJ1-2, with unresolved D. The CDR3 totals 13 residues. The V end lost 6 bases, the J end lost 8 bases, and 16 bases lay between the germline ends. Germline CDR1 MNHEY, CDR2 SVGEGT. CDR3 bases: TGTGCCAGCAGCCGGACTGAGTTTCGCGGCTACACCTTC. Its translation is CASSRTEFRGYTF.

In its sample, this clonotype was seen a few times. V usage is TRBV5-1 and J usage is TRBJ2-3; D may correspond to TRBD1 or TRBD2 (5 bases each). CDR3 size: 14 residues. V was clipped by 5 bases and J by 2 bases, with 12 bases between them. Germline values: CDR1 SGHRS, CDR2 YFSETQ. The CDR3: CASRSEGTTDTQYF. CDR3 coding DNA: TGCGCCAGCAGGTCTGAAGGGACCACAGATACGCAGTATTTT.

The chain combines TRBV7-6 with TRBJ2-1; 8 positions match TRBD2. This CDR3 contains 14 residues. Germline CDR1 SGHVS, CDR2 FNYEAQ. V was pared by 1 base and J by 7 bases, with 3 bases of the junction left unmatched. Written as DNA, the CDR3 is TGTGCCAGCAGCTTAGTGACTAGCGTGAATGAGCAGTTCTTC. Translated: CASSLVTSVNEQFF.

V is TRBV7-2 and J is TRBJ2-7, with TRBD1 as a possible D gene (6 bases). This CDR3 region has 15 residues. V was trimmed by 6 bases and J by 1 base, leaving 16 bases between them. Per germline, CDR1 SGHTA and CDR2 FQGNSA. This CDR3 is CASRSTGPYSYEQYF. CDR3 coding DNA: TGTGCCAGCAGATCTACAGGGCCCTATTCCTACGAGCAGTACTTC.

This chain uses TRBV20-1 with TRBJ2-1; 8 bases are a match to TRBD2. The V segment lost 0 bases and the J segment 4 bases; nucleotides outside the gene matches: 2. The germline gives CDR1 DFQATT, CDR2 SNEGSKA (reference sequence). This CDR3 region has 14 residues. The CDR3 sequence: CSARELAGYNEQFF. For the CDR3, the DNA is TGCAGTGCTAGAGAGCTAGCGGGTTACAATGAGCAGTTCTTC.

This clonotype occurred a few times. The gene calls are TRBV6-1 and TRBJ2-3; D not resolved. This CDR3 is built from 14 residues. The germline V gene encodes CDR1 MNHNS and CDR2 SASEGT. Trimming took off 9 bases at V and 3 bases at J, with 16 bases between the two ends. This chain's CDR3 is CASFETPGTDTQYF. The DNA of the CDR3 is TGTGCCAGTTTCGAGACACCCGGAACAGATACGCAGTATTTT.

This clonotype was detected many times. V gene TRBV27 combines with J gene TRBJ1-2, with a weak D call TRBD1 (5 bases). The V end lost 4 bases, the J end lost 0 bases, and 9 bases lay between the germline ends. The length of the CDR3 is 14 residues. Per germline, CDR1 MNHEY and CDR2 SMNVEV (reference sequence). CDR3 residues: CASSSGIANYGYTF. Written as DNA, the CDR3 is TGTGCCAGCAGTTCAGGGATAGCTAACTATGGCTACACCTTC.

This clonotype has a handful of counts. This chain connects TRBV7-3 to TRBJ2-2; D is perhaps TRBD1 (6 bases). This CDR3 has 14 amino acids. Looked up from germline, CDR1 is SGHTA and CDR2 is FQGTGA. V was cut by 2 bases and J by 6 bases, with 10 bases left in between. Written as DNA, the CDR3 is TGTGCCAGCAGCTTACAACAGGGTTCCGGGGAGCTGTTTTTT. Protein sequence: CASSLQQGSGELFF. Together with reference TRBV7-3 and TRBJ2-2, the CDR3 gives the full variable domain: GAGVSQTPSNKVTEKGKYVELRCDPISGHTALYWYRQSLGQGPEFLIYFQGTGAADDSGLPNDRFFAVRPEGSVSTLKIQRTERGDSAVYLCASSLQQGSGELFFGEGSRLTVL.

This clonotype was detected only a few times. The chain carries TRBV6-1 and TRBJ2-3, with TRBD2 as a possible D gene (5 bases). The CDR3 covers 17 residues. The germline V gene encodes CDR1 MNHNS and CDR2 SASEGT. With 1 base removed from V and 0 bases from J, the gap between germline ends came to 14 bases. The CDR3 reads CASSEVPSGGSTDTQYF. DNA of the CDR3: TGTGCCAGCAGTGAAGTCCCCAGCGGAGGTAGCACAGATACGCAGTATTTT.

This clonotype was picked up many times. The chain recombines TRBV5-1 with TRBJ1-1; D is undetermined. The CDR3 sequence is 14 residues long. CDR1 and CDR2 (germline): SGHRS, YFSETQ. The V end lost 0 bases, the J end lost 4 bases, and 10 bases lay between the germline ends. Here the CDR3 DNA reads TGCGCCAGCAGCTTGGAGGGTTTGGGCACTGAAGCTTTCTTT. Residues: CASSLEGLGTEAFF.

This clonotype turned up a few times. This sequence joins TRBV20-1 and TRBJ1-5; a weak D match, TRBD1 (6 bases). Germline lookup yields CDR1 DFQATT and CDR2 SNEGSKA (reference sequence). The CDR3 loop spans 16 amino acids. V lost 0 bases and J 3 bases, leaving 15 bases between the germline ends. The CDR3 DNA reads TGCAGTGCTAGAGATGGGGGGGCAGGGGACAATCAGCCCCAGCATTTT. It yields the protein CSARDGGAGDNQPQHF.

This clonotype was detected a few times. V and J are TRBV19 and TRBJ2-1; 8 nucleotides match TRBD2. CDR1 LNHDA and CDR2 SQIVND come from the germline V gene (reference sequence). The CDR3 spans 14 residues. Trimming at V came to 9 bases and at J to 6 bases, leaving 10 bases not matched to a gene. The CDR3 loop is CARKAGAEGNEQFF. CDR3 DNA: TGTGCCAGAAAAGCGGGAGCTGAGGGCAATGAGCAGTTCTTC.

This clonotype was observed a handful of times. V is TRBV28 and J is TRBJ1-2; 8 positions match TRBD1. V was clipped by 3 bases and J by 4 bases; unmatched bases: 4. The CDR3 has 14 residues. The germline V gene has CDR1 MDHEN and CDR2 SYDVKM. The CDR3 DNA reads TGTGCCAGCAGTTTCGGGACAGGCCCCTATGGCTACACCTTC. It encodes CASSFGTGPYGYTF.